What follows describes a single TCR beta chain. The antigen is undetermined. This table comes from immunoSEQ multiplex PCR, and its TCRdb copy is limited to in-frame clones, with some not included. Of 100,000 to 150,000 clones in the sample, roughly 95% were seen once. The data belong to a study of cytomegalovirus exposure and HLA in healthy donors. The CDR3 extends over 22 amino acids. Germline V gives CDR1 SNHLY, CDR2 FYNNEI. The V segment lost 2 bases and the J segment 2 bases; nucleotides outside the gene matches: 23. It was the approximately 110-subject validation cohort, separate from the roughly 700-subject first cohort, to which the donors belonged. Study-level results: Among the CMV-associated chains, three were confirmed in vitro as specific for CMV antigens.

This clonotype was obtained from a man between 18 and 35 years old in good health and CMV-seronegative. The chain links TRBV2 to TRBJ2-5, with 10 bases aligning to TRBD2. Sequenced: PBMCs. The CDR3 DNA reads TGTGCCAGCAGTGAAAGGATGACTAGCGGGTGGGGGGATCCCAAACAACAAGAGACCCAGTACTTC. Its protein is CASSERMTSGWGDPKQQETQYF.